A selection of T cell receptor beta chains follows, all from one sample in a study of blood T cells in healthy people across ages. TCRdb re-called the 5' RACE reads with MiXCR, one entry per CDR3 protein. The sample lists about 730,000 distinct CDR3 sequences; more than 40% were seen once. The material sequenced was blood. These receptor sequences come from a woman aged 60-75 years in good health. Both conserved end residues are part of each CDR3. The order of the fields is D gene, V gene, J gene, clone size, CDR3 DNA, CDR3 protein. The D gene is left open where the match is weak. Expanded clones are given a class, and other clones once, few, many or no size at all.

d_gene: .; v_gene: TRBV3-1; j_gene: TRBJ2-1; abundance: .; CDR3nt: TGTGCCAGCAGCCACTGGGACATCGACTACAATGAGCAGTTCTTC; CDR3aa: CASSHWDIDYNEQFF
d_gene: TRBD1; v_gene: TRBV10-3; j_gene: TRBJ2-7; abundance: few; CDR3nt: TGTGCCACCCGTGTTGGAAGACGGGACAGCTACGAGCAGTACTTC; CDR3aa: CATRVGRRDSYEQYF
d_gene: .; v_gene: TRBV7-2; j_gene: TRBJ2-3; abundance: many; CDR3nt: TGTGCCAGCAGCTTATCCTACTCCGGGACCGCGCGGGGTAATGCGCAGTATTTT; CDR3aa: CASSLSYSGTARGNAQYF
d_gene: .; v_gene: TRBV2; j_gene: TRBJ1-6; abundance: .; CDR3nt: TGTGCCAGCAGTGAAGCTGCTGCCACGGGAAATTCACCCCTCCACTTT; CDR3aa: CASSEAAATGNSPLHF
d_gene: TRBD1; v_gene: TRBV6-2/TRBV6-3; j_gene: TRBJ1-4; abundance: .; CDR3nt: TGTGCCAGCCGGGACAGTGGGAAGGAAAAACTGTTTTTT; CDR3aa: CASRDSGKEKLFF
d_gene: .; v_gene: TRBV20-1; j_gene: TRBJ1-1; abundance: .; CDR3nt: TGCAGTGCTTTGTTGAACACTGAAGCTTTCTTT; CDR3aa: CSALLNTEAFF
d_gene: .; v_gene: TRBV12-3/TRBV12-4; j_gene: TRBJ1-5; abundance: .; CDR3nt: TGTGCCAGCAGTTTAGGACAGGAAATTATTAGCAATCAGCCCCAGCATTTT; CDR3aa: CASSLGQEIISNQPQHF
d_gene: TRBD2; v_gene: TRBV4-1; j_gene: TRBJ2-1; abundance: .; CDR3nt: TGCGCCAGCAGCCAAGATCGGTTTCTTGGGACTAGCGTAGGGGGGGAGCAGTTCTTC; CDR3aa: CASSQDRFLGTSVGGEQFF
d_gene: .; v_gene: TRBV6-1; j_gene: TRBJ1-2; abundance: .; CDR3nt: TGTGCCAGCAGTGAACCTGGGGAGAGAGGGAGCTACACCTTC; CDR3aa: CASSEPGERGSYTF
d_gene: .; v_gene: TRBV25-1; j_gene: TRBJ1-2; abundance: .; CDR3nt: TGTGCCAGCAGTGAATACGGGACTGGCCATGGCTACACCTTC; CDR3aa: CASSEYGTGHGYTF
d_gene: .; v_gene: TRBV11-3; j_gene: TRBJ2-2; abundance: .; CDR3nt: TGTGCCAGCAGCTCCTTGGGCACCGGGGAGCTGTTTTTT; CDR3aa: CASSSLGTGELFF
d_gene: TRBD2; v_gene: TRBV2; j_gene: TRBJ2-1; abundance: .; CDR3nt: TGTGCCAGCAGCTATAGCGGGGGGAGTAATGAGCAGTTCTTC; CDR3aa: CASSYSGGSNEQFF
d_gene: TRBD2; v_gene: TRBV20-1; j_gene: TRBJ2-5; abundance: .; CDR3nt: TGCAGTGCTACTAGCGGGAGGGCCCTTGAGACCCAGTACTTC; CDR3aa: CSATSGRALETQYF